The entry that follows covers one T cell receptor beta chain sequence. The entry originates in a study of blood T cell repertoires in COVID-19. About the research overall: Specimens from acute and convalescent COVID-19 originated in the United States, Italy and Spain. T cells, B-cell-depleted T cells, or PBMCs supplied cDNA or gDNA.

As originally analysed: By means of reference gene primer amplification, nucleated cell counts were estimated. Only in-frame clones appear in the TCRdb table, and some are missing; sequencing was by immunoSEQ multiplex PCR. V and J calls and clone size are those listed in that table; D and trimming were worked out from the DNA. The sample has 150,000 to 200,000 clones; 76% are singletons. This study enrolled people aged about 18 to 100 from about two dozen US geographic areas. This TCR was sampled from a woman aged 45-59 years with acute COVID-19. Material: PBMCs or T cells enriched from blood (not recorded which).

Here the CDR3 reads CASRPDRGRGYTF. CDR3 DNA sequence: TGTGCCAGCAGACCGGACAGGGGGCGGGGCTACACCTTC. This chain uses TRBV7-2 with TRBJ1-2; the match to TRBD1 covers 11 bases. This CDR3 contains 13 residues. Germline V CDR1 and CDR2: SGHTA, FQGNSA. V trimming: 6 bases; J trimming: 8 bases; junction bases outside the gene matches: 5.